A selection of T cell receptor beta chains follows, all from one sample in a study of cytomegalovirus exposure and HLA in healthy donors. The table came from immunoSEQ multiplex PCR; TCRdb's copy has only in-frame clones and leaves some out. This sample carries around 250,000 clones, around 81% of them seen once, and the ten largest clones take approximately 8.4%. Sequences were obtained from PBMCs. The receptor set was obtained from a woman in her sixties or seventies in good health and CMV-seropositive. Each CDR3 is given with its conserved first and last residue. A D gene is named only where the DNA matches it firmly. Clone sizes are given selectively: once, few, many, or a class where the clone is expanded.

d_call,j_call,clone_size,v_call,cdr3_nt,cdr3_aa
TRBD1,TRBJ1-2,NA,TRBV11-2,TGTGCCAGCAGCTTAGAGAGGTCAGGGGGCTATGGCTACACCTTC,CASSLERSGGYGYTF
TRBD2,TRBJ2-7,NA,TRBV5-1,TGCGCCAGCAGCGTTGGCGGGAGTCTAAAGTACGAGCAGTACTTC,CASSVGGSLKYEQYF
NA,TRBJ2-1,NA,TRBV9,TGTGCCAGCAGCGTAGAGGGACTTAACAATGAGCAGTTCTTC,CASSVEGLNNEQFF
TRBD2,TRBJ2-7,NA,TRBV6-6,TGTGCCAGCAGGCGTGCACGGGAGGATCCCTACGAGCAGTACTTC,CASRRAREDPYEQYF
NA,TRBJ1-1,NA,TRBV25-1,TGTGCCAGCAGTGACCCGTACGCTAATGCTTTCTTT,CASSDPYANAFF
TRBD2,TRBJ2-5,NA,TRBV14,TGTGCCAGCAGCCAGAGGGCGGGAGCGGTCCAAGAGACCCAGTACTTC,CASSQRAGAVQETQYF
TRBD1,TRBJ2-5,once,TRBV27,TGTGCCAGCAGTCTTTCCGGGACAGGGAGGGAGACCCAGTACTTC,CASSLSGTGRETQYF
NA,TRBJ2-7,NA,TRBV27,TGTGCCAGCAGTTTAAGGGGAATCATTTACGAGCAGTACTTC,CASSLRGIIYEQYF
TRBD1,TRBJ1-2,NA,TRBV5-1,TGCGCCAGCAGCTCAGTTACGACCGGGACAGGGAATGGCTACACCTTC,CASSSVTTGTGNGYTF
NA,TRBJ2-2,few,TRBV9,TGTGCCAGCAGCGTAGTCCCCGGGAGTACGAAGGAGCTGTTTTTT,CASSVVPGSTKELFF
NA,TRBJ1-4,few,TRBV5-1,TGCGCCAGCAGCCCTGACGTGGGGGCGCCGAGTGAAAAACTGTTTTTT,CASSPDVGAPSEKLFF
TRBD1,TRBJ1-2,NA,TRBV7-7,TGTGCTAGCAGCCCACAGGGGTACTATGGCTACACCTTC,CASSPQGYYGYTF
TRBD2,TRBJ2-2,NA,TRBV27,TGTGCCAGCAGTCCCTTGGGGGGGATAACCGGGGAGCTGTTTTTT,CASSPLGGITGELFF
TRBD1,TRBJ2-7,NA,TRBV7-9,TGTGCCAGCAGCACAAGACAGGGGGCGAACTACGAGCAGTACTTC,CASSTRQGANYEQYF
NA,TRBJ2-6,NA,TRBV9,TGTGCCAGCAGCTCCACAGGCTCTGGGGCCAACGTCCTGACTTTC,CASSSTGSGANVLTF
NA,TRBJ1-3,NA,TRBV19,TGTGCCAGTAACAGGGTTAGTTCTGGAAACACCATATATTTT,CASNRVSSGNTIYF
TRBD2,TRBJ2-1,NA,TRBV12-5,TGTGCTAGTGGTTCCTTACGGACTAGCGGAGTCTACAATGAGCAGTTCTTC,CASGSLRTSGVYNEQFF
NA,TRBJ1-4,few,TRBV5-1,TGCGCCAGCAGCCCCCCCGGGGGTGGGGGAGGCGAAAAACTGTTTTTT,CASSPPGGGGGEKLFF
TRBD1,TRBJ2-2,NA,TRBV14,TGTGCCAGCAGCCAGATTCCGGGACAGGCTATGTTTAAGGGATCCGGGGAGCTGTTTTTT,CASSQIPGQAMFKGSGELFF